What follows are 9 T cell receptor beta chains derived from one specimen sequenced in a study of post-analysis software for immune sequencing data (dated by TCRdb to about 2015). Overall results and qualifications from the work: Four or five TRBV segments, including TRBV5-6, TRBV5-1 and TRBV20-1, were significantly more frequent in patients than controls.

No antigen has been identified for these receptors. Libraries were prepared through PCR. The sample was run on an Illumina HiSeq 2500. To reduce PCR and sequencing biases, unique molecular identifiers were incorporated into the TCR beta cDNA libraries. Starting from the raw public reads, TCRdb applied fastp trimming at Q25, assembled clones with MiXCR and retained in-frame beta chains. Entries are consolidated by CDR3 protein sequence, retaining the most common genes and DNA. Across this sample there are hundreds of thousands of distinct CDR3 sequences, with around 64% seen only once. Roughly 10% of the sample lies in the top ten. The sequenced sample consisted of blood. The receptor source for this set is a girl aged 2 to 9 with multiple sclerosis.

This chain uses TRBV10-3 with TRBJ2-1, with 10 bases that match TRBD2. The V segment lost 7 bases and the J segment 6 bases; nucleotides outside the gene matches: 6. The CDR3 runs to 14 residues. In germline, CDR1 is ENHRY, CDR2 SYGVKD. CDR3 in DNA: TGTGCCATCACTCAGCGGGGGGGTATCAATGAGCAGTTCTTC. It translates to CAITQRGGINEQFF.

This clonotype turned up a few times. The chain uses TRBV5-1 and TRBJ1-2; 7 nucleotides agree with TRBD1. Germline lookup yields CDR1 SGHRS and CDR2 YFSETQ. V gave up 3 bases and J gave up 3 bases; unmatched junction bases: 5. This CDR3 has 14 amino acids. The CDR3 DNA is TGCGCCAGCAGCTGGGACAGCCCCTACTATGGCTACACCTTC. Residues: CASSWDSPYYGYTF.

This clonotype was detected a few times. The gene calls are TRBV5-1 and TRBJ2-1, with D hard to call. V gave up 0 bases and J gave up 10 bases, with 11 bases separating them. The CDR3 runs 13 residues. The V gene's germline CDR1 is SGHRS and CDR2 YFSETQ. In DNA, the CDR3 is TGCGCCAGCAGCTTGGCCCCGGCTAACGAGCAGTTCTTC. Amino acid sequence: CASSLAPANEQFF.

The J gene is TRBJ1-2, the V gene TRBV6-5, with D perhaps TRBD1 (5 bases). The CDR3 spans 11 residues. Per germline, CDR1 MNHEY and CDR2 SVGAGI. Trimming took 6 bases from V and 9 from J, leaving 11 bases between them. The CDR3 reads CASSGTGRYTF. In DNA, the CDR3 is TGTGCCAGCAGCGGGACTGGCCGCTACACCTTC.

Only one count was recorded for this clonotype. The chain has TRBV3-1 and TRBJ2-4, with 7 nucleotides matching TRBD2. The better agreement between TRBJ2-7 and the DNA end casts doubt on the J call. CDR1 is LGHDT and CDR2 is YNNKEL in the germline V gene (reference sequence). The CDR3 extends over 14 amino acids. CDR3: CASSRGGGMDEQYF. CDR3 bases: TGTGCCAGCAGCCGGGGGGGAGGGATGGACGAGCAGTACTTC.

This chain uses TRBV10-3 with TRBJ2-3, with TRBD1 identical over 9 bases. The CDR3 totals 13 residues. The V segment lost 10 bases and the J segment 6 bases; nucleotides outside the gene matches: 8. Per germline, CDR1 ENHRY and CDR2 SYGVKD. CDR3 DNA: TGTGCCACCACGGGACAGGGCGGTGATACGCAGTATTTT. Amino acid sequence: CATTGQGGDTQYF.

The chain combines TRBV28 with TRBJ2-7, with D tentatively TRBD1 (6 bases). CDR3 length: 15 amino acids. V shed 2 bases and J shed 5 bases, with 16 bases lying between them. Germline CDR1 is MDHEN and CDR2 is SYDVKM. CDR3 amino acids: CASSLRNRDKDEQYF. The CDR3 coding sequence is TGTGCCAGCAGTTTACGAAACCGGGACAAGGACGAGCAGTACTTC. The variable domain in full, completed from reference TRBV28 and TRBJ2-7, reads DVKVTQSSRYLVKRTGEKVFLECVQDMDHENMFWYRQDPGLGLRLIYFSYDVKMKEKGDIPEGYSVSREKKERFSLILESASTNQTSMYLCASSLRNRDKDEQYFGPGTRLTVT.

This clonotype was counted between two and nine times. This chain links TRBV29-1 with TRBJ1-1, with 9 bases aligning to TRBD1. Germline CDR1 is SQVTM and CDR2 is ANQGSEA. V lost 6 bases to trimming and J lost 5 bases; unmatched junction nucleotides: 10. The CDR3 is 14 amino acids. In DNA, the CDR3 is TGCAGCGTCTCCGGGACAGGGATTGGAACTGAAGCTTTCTTT. Translating gives CSVSGTGIGTEAFF.

There are a few counts of this clonotype. V gene TRBV5-5 combines with J gene TRBJ2-5; possibly TRBD1 for D (7 bases). This CDR3 has 15 residues. Germline CDR1 SGHKS, CDR2 YYEKEE (reference sequence). Trimming took 5 bases from V and 1 from J, leaving 15 bases between them. CDR3 sequence: CASSSRGDSQETQYF. The CDR3 region has the DNA TGTGCCAGCAGTTCCCGCGGGGACAGCCAAGAGACCCAGTACTTC. The entire variable domain, with the rest obtained from reference TRBV5-5 and TRBJ2-5, is as follows: DAGVTQSPTHLIKTRGQQVTLRCSPISGHKSVSWYQQVLGQGPQFIFQYYEKEERGRGNFPDRFSARQFPNYSSELNVNALLLGDSALYLCASSSRGDSQETQYFGPGTRLLVL.